This T cell receptor beta chain was documented in a study of T cells in women clearing cervical HPV infection. Study-wide findings and caveats: Controls had more TRBV6-7 (0.16%) than cases (roughly 0.11%). Repertoire richness, not evenness, was significantly elevated in CIN3+ cases versus controls.

TCR beta CDR3 amplified by multiplex PCR from approximately 1,200 ng genomic DNA. Here immunoSEQ multiplex PCR was the method, and the copy in TCRdb shows in-frame clones only, minus some. This sample's table reports about 24,000 clones. The V and J ends lost 2 bases and 9 bases, in that order; junction bases with no gene match: 7. The CDR3 has 15 residues. Per germline, CDR1 DFQATT and CDR2 SNEGSKA (reference sequence). On this clone itself: The target antigen is unknown. The CDR3 end falls 3 residues outside the read, so it is completed with the germline J gene.

Specimen: blood buffy coat. The TCR was taken from a woman between 18 and 70 years old with a cervical HPV16 infection that either progressed to CIN3+ or cleared (not recorded which). This chain connects TRBV20-1 to TRBJ2-1; 13 positions agree with TRBD2. CDR3 sequence reads: CSARLGLAGQGEQFF. CDR3 DNA, as far as it was read: TGCAGTGCTAGATTGGGACTAGCGGGGCAGGGTGAG.